Listed below are T cell receptor beta chains from one sample, sequenced in a study of cytomegalovirus exposure and HLA in healthy donors. Profiled with immunoSEQ multiplex PCR; TCRdb holds only in-frame clones, not every one. The table shows around 150,000 clones, with approximately 80% occurring only once. Sequencing was performed on PBMCs. Source of these receptors: a woman aged 45-60 years in good health and CMV-seronegative. Both conserved end residues are part of each CDR3. A D gene is named only where the DNA matches it firmly. The listing skips clone size in some rows; elsewhere it reads once, few, many or a size class.

d_call	v_call	j_call	clone_size	cdr3_aa	cdr3_nt
TRBD1	TRBV5-8	TRBJ1-4	-	CASSWPGQVNEKLFF	TGTGCCAGCAGCTGGCCGGGACAGGTTAATGAAAAACTGTTTTTT
-	TRBV6-5	TRBJ1-2	-	CASSRAAGRSYGYTF	TGTGCCAGCAGCCGCGCAGCAGGGAGGTCCTATGGCTACACCTTC
TRBD2	TRBV9	TRBJ2-1	-	CASSSRLAGYNEQFF	TGTGCCAGCAGCTCGCGACTAGCGGGGTACAATGAGCAGTTCTTC
-	TRBV5-1	TRBJ2-3	once	CASSFTTGTDTQYF	TGCGCCAGCAGCTTCACGACAGGCACAGATACGCAGTATTTT
-	TRBV19	TRBJ2-2	-	CASSILLLAPGELFF	TGTGCCAGTAGTATTCTCCTTCTAGCCCCCGGGGAGCTGTTTTTT
-	TRBV7-8	TRBJ2-1	-	CASSFPAGGYEQFF	TGTGCCAGCAGCTTTCCAGCCGGGGGTTACGAGCAGTTCTTC
TRBD2	TRBV7-2	TRBJ2-7	-	CASSLGSGGAYEQYF	TGTGCCAGCAGCTTAGGTAGCGGGGGCGCCTACGAGCAGTACTTC
-	TRBV10-3	TRBJ1-2	-	CAISVGQPSYGYTF	TGTGCCATCAGTGTAGGACAGCCTTCCTATGGCTACACCTTC
-	TRBV7-8	TRBJ1-1	-	CASSLHPDTEAFF	TGTGCCAGCAGCCTCCACCCGGACACTGAAGCTTTCTTT
TRBD2	TRBV4-2	TRBJ2-2	-	CASSQSLAGGGTGELFF	TGTGCCAGCAGCCAATCTCTAGCGGGGGGAGGTACCGGGGAGCTGTTTTTT
TRBD1	TRBV15	TRBJ1-4	-	CATSREQGAQEKLFF	TGTGCCACCAGCAGAGAACAGGGGGCACAGGAAAAACTGTTTTTT
TRBD2	TRBV27	TRBJ2-7	-	CASSLSGGPYEQYF	TGTGCCAGCAGTTTAAGCGGGGGGCCCTACGAGCAGTACTTC
TRBD1	TRBV27	TRBJ1-1	once	CASSPGQGRAFF	TGTGCCAGCAGTCCCGGACAGGGCCGAGCTTTCTTT
TRBD1	TRBV4-1	TRBJ1-2	-	CASSQDDRGGAHRGYTF	TGCGCCAGCAGCCAAGACGACAGGGGGGGTGCGCATCGTGGCTACACCTTC
TRBD1	TRBV19	TRBJ1-2	few	CASSTEQGSNYGYTF	TGTGCCAGTAGTACCGAACAGGGGTCTAACTATGGCTACACCTTC
-	TRBV5-1	TRBJ1-4	-	CASSWARPAATNEKLFF	TGCGCCAGCAGCTGGGCACGACCGGCTGCAACTAATGAAAAACTGTTTTTT
TRBD1	TRBV28	TRBJ2-7	-	CASSWDRGPPYEQYF	TGTGCCAGCAGTTGGGACAGGGGGCCCCCCTACGAGCAGTACTTC
-	TRBV2	TRBJ2-3	-	CASSEGAPSTDTQYF	TGTGCCAGCAGTGAGGGAGCGCCTAGCACAGATACGCAGTATTTT
TRBD2	TRBV29-1	TRBJ2-5	once	CSVGLAGGQETQYF	TGCAGCGTCGGACTAGCGGGGGGGCAGGAGACCCAGTACTTC
-	TRBV30	TRBJ1-5	-	CAWSVSGGGNNQPQHF	TGTGCCTGGAGTGTATCGGGAGGAGGGAATAATCAGCCCCAGCATTTT
-	TRBV6-5	TRBJ1-1	once	CASHRVRTEAFF	TGTGCCAGCCACCGGGTACGCACTGAAGCTTTCTTT
TRBD1	TRBV19	TRBJ1-1	-	CASSQQGHTEAFF	TGTGCCAGTAGTCAACAGGGGCACACTGAAGCTTTCTTT
-	TRBV5-4	TRBJ2-7	-	CASSRDSTGFEQYF	TGTGCCAGCAGCAGAGACTCTACAGGGTTCGAGCAGTACTTC
-	TRBV28	TRBJ2-7	-	CASSSRPGSPYEQYF	TGTGCCAGCAGTTCACGCCCGGGAAGCCCCTACGAGCAGTACTTC
-	TRBV7-2	TRBJ2-7	-	CATTNPPGASYEQYF	TGTGCCACCACTAACCCCCCCGGAGCGAGCTACGAGCAGTACTTC
-	TRBV4-2	TRBJ1-5	once	CASSQDQIGDQPQHF	TGTGCCAGCAGCCAAGATCAGATAGGGGATCAGCCCCAGCATTTT
TRBD1	TRBV2	TRBJ1-6	once	CASRGGQPGQPLHF	TGTGCCAGCAGGGGGGGACAGCCGGGACAACCCCTCCACTTT
TRBD1	TRBV28	TRBJ1-2	-	CASLLDRAYGYTF	TGTGCCAGCTTGTTAGACAGGGCCTATGGCTACACCTTC
TRBD1	TRBV12-5	TRBJ1-1	once	CASGLGQGGRNTEAFF	TGTGCTAGTGGTTTGGGACAGGGGGGCAGGAACACTGAAGCTTTCTTT
-	TRBV5-1	TRBJ1-1	-	CASSLRGGTEAFF	TGCGCCAGCAGCTTGAGAGGGGGCACTGAAGCTTTCTTT
-	TRBV6-5	TRBJ1-1	-	CASSYSRTAENTEAFF	TGTGCCAGCAGTTACTCCCGGACAGCCGAGAACACTGAAGCTTTCTTT
TRBD1	TRBV18	TRBJ1-3	-	CASSPTRQGFDGNTIYF	TGTGCCAGCTCACCCACTCGACAGGGCTTCGATGGAAACACCATATATTTT
-	TRBV5-1	TRBJ2-7	-	CASSPPDSSGEQYF	TGCGCCAGCAGCCCGCCGGACAGTTCCGGCGAGCAGTACTTC
TRBD1	TRBV4-1	TRBJ1-2	-	CASSQQGQGLGYGYTF	TGCGCCAGCAGCCAACAGGGACAGGGTCTGGGTTATGGCTACACCTTC
-	TRBV25-1	TRBJ1-4	-	CASSRTTGNEKLFF	TGTGCCAGCAGTAGAACTACGGGGAATGAAAAACTGTTTTTT
TRBD1	TRBV28	TRBJ2-6	-	CASRMTGGYGANVLTF	TGTGCCAGCAGGATGACAGGGGGCTATGGGGCCAACGTCCTGACTTTC
-	TRBV2	TRBJ1-1	once	CATNRAWGTEAFF	TGTGCCACTAACAGGGCTTGGGGCACTGAAGCTTTCTTT
-	TRBV5-6	TRBJ1-6	-	CASSFFSSRAYNSPLHF	TGTGCCAGCAGCTTTTTTAGCAGCCGGGCCTATAATTCACCCCTCCACTTT
-	TRBV29-1	TRBJ2-1	-	CSVNLATLWNEQFF	TGCAGCGTGAACCTAGCGACCCTCTGGAATGAGCAGTTCTTC
-	TRBV30	TRBJ2-1	-	CAWSVHSREQFF	TGTGCCTGGAGTGTTCACAGTAGGGAGCAGTTCTTC
-	TRBV28	TRBJ2-3	-	CASTHGGRGTQYF	TGTGCCAGCACTCACGGGGGGCGAGGTACGCAGTATTTT
TRBD1	TRBV30	TRBJ2-7	-	CATSGGRGEQYF	TGTGCCACCTCAGGGGGCAGAGGCGAGCAGTACTTC
-	TRBV7-2	TRBJ1-5	once	CASSLGTGPQPQHF	TGTGCCAGCAGCTTAGGGACTGGACCTCAGCCCCAGCATTTT
TRBD1	TRBV10-3	TRBJ2-2	few	CAISLGTGGTGELFF	TGTGCCATCAGCCTCGGGACAGGGGGGACCGGGGAGCTGTTTTTT
-	TRBV11-2	TRBJ2-5	few	CASSLGLRETQYF	TGTGCCAGCAGCTTAGGGCTTCGTGAGACCCAGTACTTC